This entry lists 23 T cell receptor beta chains sequenced from one sample in a study of blood T cell repertoires in COVID-19. Some clones are missing from TCRdb's copy, which holds only in-frame ones; the method was immunoSEQ multiplex PCR. The data contain 120,000 to 150,000 clones, 80% to 85% of them singletons. Sequenced material: PBMCs or T cells enriched from blood (not recorded which). The receptors were sampled from a middle-aged man with acute COVID-19.

The chain employs TRBV7-7 and TRBJ2-2, with D perhaps TRBD1 (6 bases). CDR3 size: 14 residues. CDR1 is SSHAT and CDR2 is FNYEAQ in the germline V gene (reference sequence). V was clipped by 5 bases and J by 6 bases, with 13 bases between them. The CDR3 protein is CASSPRTVPGELFF. CDR3 coding DNA: TGTGCCAGCAGCCCCAGGACAGTCCCCGGGGAGCTGTTTTTT.

The V call is TRBV2, the J call TRBJ2-1, with TRBD1 matching over 10 bases. The CDR3 has 15 residues. V trimming: 6 bases; J trimming: 3 bases; junction bases outside the gene matches: 5. Germline-derived CDR1 and CDR2 are SNHLY and FYNNEI. CDR3: CASRMDRGIYNEQFF. In DNA form, the CDR3 reads TGTGCCAGCAGAATGGACAGGGGGATCTACAATGAGCAGTTCTTC.

The genes are TRBV5-1 and TRBJ2-7; the match to TRBD2 covers 8 bases. In germline, CDR1 is SGHRS, CDR2 YFSETQ. J lost 4 bases, V lost 0 bases, and 3 bases had no gene match. There are 14 residues in the CDR3. The chain's CDR3 is CASSLGAGVYEQYF. CDR3 DNA: TGCGCCAGCAGCTTGGGAGCGGGAGTTTACGAGCAGTACTTC. Combining the CDR3 with reference TRBV5-1 and TRBJ2-7 gives the whole variable domain KAGVTQTPRYLIKTRGQQVTLSCSPISGHRSVSWYQQTPGQGLQFLFEYFSETQRNKGNFPGRFSGRQFSNSRSEMNVSTLELGDSALYLCASSLGAGVYEQYFGPGTRLTVT.

The chain joins TRBV5-6 to TRBJ2-1, with 9 nucleotides matching TRBD2. V lost 3 bases, J lost 5 bases, and 15 bases stayed unmatched. Germline loops: CDR1 SGHDT, CDR2 YYEEEE. The CDR3 sequence is 18 residues long. In DNA form, the CDR3 reads TGTGCCAGCAGCTCGTTGGGTAGCGGGGGAACCTTAAACAATGAGCAGTTCTTC. This gives the protein CASSSLGSGGTLNNEQFF. The whole variable domain, filled in from reference TRBV5-6 and TRBJ2-1, reads DAGVTQSPTHLIKTRGQQVTLRCSPKSGHDTVSWYQQALGQGPQFIFQYYEEEERQRGNFPDRFSGHQFPNYSSELNVNALLLGDSALYLCASSSLGSGGTLNNEQFFGPGTRLTVL.

This clone came up once. The CDR3 loop is CASSLGQNGEQFF. The CDR3 bases are TGTGCCAGCAGCCTGGGGCAGAACGGAGAGCAGTTCTTC. J is TRBJ2-1 and V is TRBV7-9; D possibly corresponds to TRBD1 (5 bases). The V gene lost 5 bases and the J gene lost 10 bases, with 15 bases spanning the gap. In germline, CDR1 is SEHNR, CDR2 FQNEAQ (reference sequence). CDR3 length equals 13 residues.

The chain has TRBV4-1 and TRBJ1-1, with no clear D. Germline loops: CDR1 MGHRA, CDR2 YSYEKL. V was shortened by 1 base and J by 4 bases, with 7 bases between the two germline ends. The CDR3 sequence is 13 residues long. In DNA form, the CDR3 reads TGCGCCAGCAGCCAAGGCCCGGGCACTGAAGCTTTCTTT. The encoded protein is CASSQGPGTEAFF.

The DNA of the CDR3 is TGCAGCGCCGTCCGGGATCGTGGCTCCGAGCAGTACTTC. Protein sequence: CSAVRDRGSEQYF. This chain connects TRBV29-1 to TRBJ2-7; a weak D match, TRBD2 (5 bases). The CDR3 loop spans 13 amino acids. Germline loops: CDR1 SQVTM, CDR2 ANQGSEA. Trimming shortened V by 7 bases and J by 6 bases, and 19 bases separated the two germline ends.

This chain links TRBV18 with TRBJ2-2; weak D call: TRBD2 (6 bases). This CDR3 is 16 amino acids long. V was shortened by 2 bases and J by 8 bases, with 18 bases between the two germline ends. Germline-derived CDR1 and CDR2 are KGHSH and LQKENI. Here the CDR3 reads CASSPRVGGETGELFF. CDR3 DNA: TGTGCCAGCTCACCAAGAGTCGGAGGGGAGACGGGGGAGCTGTTTTTT.

The rearrangement joins TRBV4-3 to TRBJ2-2; D gene unclear. The CDR3 totals 14 residues. Trimming left V 0 bases short and J 4 bases short, with 6 bases between. Germline V CDR1 and CDR2: LGHNA, YSLEER. In nucleotides, the CDR3 is TGCGCCAGCAGCCAAGATTCAGGCACCGGGGAGCTGTTTTTT. Translated, it gives CASSQDSGTGELFF.

The chain recombines TRBV28 with TRBJ2-7; 9 positions match TRBD1. The CDR3 runs to 15 residues. In germline, CDR1 is MDHEN, CDR2 SYDVKM. Trimming took 7 bases from V and 2 from J; bases not matched to a gene: 9. The CDR3 sequence is CASTRSGQGTYEQYF. The CDR3 DNA sequence: TGTGCCAGCACCAGATCCGGACAGGGGACCTACGAGCAGTACTTC.

This clone has only one observation. V gene TRBV19 combines with J gene TRBJ1-5, with 8 bases lining up with TRBD1. The V gene end was trimmed by 8 bases and the J gene end by 1 base; junction bases not matched to a gene: 10. CDR1 and CDR2 from the germline V gene are LNHDA and SQIVND (reference sequence). The CDR3 extends over 16 amino acids. CDR3 DNA sequence: TGTGCCAGTGCGCCCGACAGGGGAAAGAGCAATCAGCCCCAGCATTTT. Amino acids: CASAPDRGKSNQPQHF. Full variable domain (remainder filled in from reference TRBV19 and TRBJ1-5): DGGITQSPKYLFRKEGQNVTLSCEQNLNHDAMYWYRQDPGQGLRLIYYSQIVNDFQKGDIAEGYSVSREKKESFPLTVTSAQKNPTAFYLCASAPDRGKSNQPQHFGDGTRLSIL.

J is TRBJ2-3 and V is TRBV10-1, with D perhaps matching TRBD2 (6 bases). V lost 8 bases, J lost 2 bases, and 17 bases lay in between. Per germline, CDR1 WNHNN and CDR2 SYGVQD (reference sequence). The CDR3 is 15 residues long. The CDR3 spells CASGGIGGDTDTQYF. The CDR3 DNA follows: TGCGCCAGCGGCGGGATCGGCGGGGACACAGATACGCAGTATTTT.

The V call is TRBV19, the J call TRBJ1-4; 8 nucleotides align to TRBD1. The CDR3 has 15 residues. CDR1 and CDR2 (germline): LNHDA, SQIVND (reference sequence). With 3 bases clipped from V and 8 bases from J, the junction kept 8 bases outside the gene matches. The CDR3 spells CASSITGTGREKLFF. In DNA, the CDR3 is TGTGCCAGTAGTATCACCGGGACAGGTCGCGAAAAACTGTTTTTT. Based on the CDR3 plus reference TRBV19 and TRBJ1-4, the full variable domain is DGGITQSPKYLFRKEGQNVTLSCEQNLNHDAMYWYRQDPGQGLRLIYYSQIVNDFQKGDIAEGYSVSREKKESFPLTVTSAQKNPTAFYLCASSITGTGREKLFFGSGTQLSVL.

The chain combines TRBV25-1 with TRBJ1-2; 8 nucleotides agree with TRBD1. This CDR3 region has 13 residues. Germline V gene data show CDR1 as MGHDK and CDR2 as SYGVNS. The junction had 5 bases not matched to a gene; V was cut back by 8 bases and J by 3 bases. CDR3 in amino acids: CASSDRGDYGYTF. The CDR3 DNA reads as TGTGCCAGCTCCGACAGGGGAGACTATGGCTACACCTTC.

The genes are TRBV7-8 and TRBJ2-1; TRBD2 matches at 7 bases. J gave up 4 bases and V 1 base, and 4 bases lay outside the gene matches. CDR1 and CDR2 from the germline V gene are SGHVS and FQNEAQ. The CDR3 has 15 amino acids. CDR3: CASSLGASGYNEQFF. As DNA, the CDR3 is TGTGCCAGCAGCTTAGGGGCTAGCGGTTACAATGAGCAGTTCTTC.

V is TRBV3-1 (or the pseudogene TRBV3-2) and J is TRBJ2-5; 9 nucleotides match TRBD2. The CDR3 covers 15 residues. V gave up 6 bases and J gave up 5 bases; unmatched junction bases: 10. Germline V gene lookup returns CDR1 LGHDT and CDR2 YNNKEL (reference sequence). In nucleotides, the CDR3 is TGTGCCAGCAGGAGGGGTAGCGGGAGCGCGGAGACCCAGTACTTC. Its protein product is CASRRGSGSAETQYF.

The chain has TRBV7-2 and TRBJ2-1, with TRBD2 as a possible D gene (5 bases). With 2 bases removed from V and 0 bases from J, the gap between germline ends came to 11 bases. The CDR3 runs 16 residues. CDR1 SGHTA and CDR2 FQGNSA come from the germline V gene. The CDR3: CASSLSRGSSYNEQFF. The CDR3 DNA follows: TGTGCCAGCAGCTTAAGTCGGGGTAGCTCCTACAATGAGCAGTTCTTC. The full variable domain, its missing parts supplied by reference TRBV7-2 and TRBJ2-1, is GAGVSQSPSNKVTEKGKDVELRCDPISGHTALYWYRQSLGQGLEFLIYFQGNSAPDKSGLPSDRFSAERTGGSVSTLTIQRTQQEDSAVYLCASSLSRGSSYNEQFFGPGTRLTVL.

The chain recombines TRBV6-5 with TRBJ1-3, with 8 nucleotides matching TRBD1. The junction had 2 bases not matched to a gene; V was cut back by 2 bases and J by 2 bases. The V gene's germline CDR1 is MNHEY and CDR2 SVGAGI. This CDR3 spans 15 amino acids. CDR3 nucleotide sequence: TGTGCCAGCAGTTACCAACAGGGGGCTGGAAACACCATATATTTT. It encodes CASSYQQGAGNTIYF.

The J gene is TRBJ1-2, the V gene TRBV5-1; 7 bases are a match to TRBD1. The CDR3 sequence is 15 residues long. Losses at the gene ends were 3 bases for V and 4 bases for J; bases not matched to a gene: 9. Germline values: CDR1 SGHRS, CDR2 YFSETQ. The CDR3 loop reads CASSSSSGGGYGYTF. CDR3 DNA: TGCGCCAGCAGCTCCTCCTCAGGGGGAGGCTATGGCTACACCTTC.

The chain couples TRBV9 to TRBJ1-6, with TRBD1 as a possible D gene (6 bases). V was clipped by 3 bases and J by 9 bases, with 19 bases between them. From germline, CDR1 is SGDLS and CDR2 YYNGEE. This CDR3 comprises 16 residues. The CDR3, as DNA: TGTGCCAGCAGCGAATCGGGACACACGGAAGGTTCACCCCTCCACTTT. Protein sequence: CASSESGHTEGSPLHF.

The rearrangement joins TRBV5-1 to TRBJ2-3, with 10 bases fitting TRBD2. Germline loops: CDR1 SGHRS, CDR2 YFSETQ. CDR3 length: 17 residues. Trimming took 2 bases from V and 2 from J; bases not matched to a gene: 8. The DNA of the CDR3 is TGCGCCAGCAGCTTCCGAGGACTAGCGGAACTCACAGATACGCAGTATTTT. It encodes CASSFRGLAELTDTQYF.

The V gene is TRBV19, the J gene TRBJ2-7; TRBD1 matches at 7 bases. The CDR3 has 15 residues. CDR1 and CDR2 from the germline V gene are LNHDA and SQIVND (reference sequence). V was clipped by 3 bases and J by 3 bases; unmatched bases: 8. Here the CDR3 DNA reads TGTGCCAGTAGTATTGGTGCAGGGGGAGTCTACGAGCAGTACTTC. Translated: CASSIGAGGVYEQYF. The variable domain in full, with the rest retrieved from reference TRBV19 and TRBJ2-7, is DGGITQSPKYLFRKEGQNVTLSCEQNLNHDAMYWYRQDPGQGLRLIYYSQIVNDFQKGDIAEGYSVSREKKESFPLTVTSAQKNPTAFYLCASSIGAGGVYEQYFGPGTRLTVT.

The chain links TRBV7-9 to TRBJ2-3; D not certain. The CDR3 runs to 11 residues. V was shortened by 9 bases and J by 0 bases, with 4 bases between the two germline ends. The V gene's germline CDR1 is SEHNR and CDR2 FQNEAQ (reference sequence). The CDR3 sequence is CASTSTDTQYF. CDR3 DNA: TGTGCCAGTACTAGCACAGATACGCAGTATTTT.